Presented here are 4 T cell receptor beta chains from one specimen sequenced in a study of blood T cell repertoires in COVID-19. TCRdb's table, derived via immunoSEQ multiplex PCR, lists solely in-frame clones and lacks some. The data show 250,000 to 350,000 clones, around 90% seen once. The sequenced material came from peripheral blood. All receptors come from a young man with active or convalescent COVID-19.

The chain joins TRBV7-9 to TRBJ1-1; D might be TRBD1 (6 bases). CDR1 and CDR2 from the germline V gene are SEHNR and FQNEAQ (reference sequence). V lost 1 base and J lost 1, with 10 bases in between. CDR3 length: 15 amino acids. The CDR3 coding sequence is TGTGCCAGCAGCTTAGGACAGGCTTCGAACACTGAAGCTTTCTTT. This gives the protein CASSLGQASNTEAFF.

The chain combines TRBV19 with TRBJ2-3, with D maybe TRBD2 (6 bases). Trimming took 3 bases from V and 0 from J, leaving 25 bases between them. The V gene's germline CDR1 is LNHDA and CDR2 SQIVND (reference sequence). The CDR3 is 20 residues long. In DNA, the CDR3 is TGTGCCAGTAGTATTGGTCATTTTGCGGGACCCGCAGGGAGCACAGATACGCAGTATTTT. This translates into CASSIGHFAGPAGSTDTQYF.

This chain joins TRBV9 and TRBJ1-1; D perhaps matches TRBD1 (5 bases). V lost 5 bases and J 3 bases, leaving 14 bases between the germline ends. The CDR3 extends over 14 amino acids. Germline CDR1 SGDLS, CDR2 YYNGEE. In DNA form, the CDR3 reads TGTGCCAGCAGTGTCAGGGTATTCGACACTGAAGCTTTCTTT. It translates to CASSVRVFDTEAFF. The full variable domain, completed using reference TRBV9 and TRBJ1-1, is DSGVTQTPKHLITATGQRVTLRCSPRSGDLSVYWYQQSLDQGLQFLIQYYNGEERAKGNILERFSAQQFPDLHSELNLSSLELGDSALYFCASSVRVFDTEAFFGQGTRLTVV.

This clone was counted only a few times. V is TRBV11-3 and J is TRBJ2-1; 13 bases are shared with TRBD2. V gave up 5 bases and J gave up 4 bases; unmatched junction bases: 2. Per the germline V gene, CDR1 is SGHNT and CDR2 is YENEEA. The CDR3 extends over 15 amino acids. For the CDR3, the DNA is TGTGCCAGCAGCCAACTAGCGGGGGGGTACAATGAGCAGTTCTTC. It is translated as CASSQLAGGYNEQFF.